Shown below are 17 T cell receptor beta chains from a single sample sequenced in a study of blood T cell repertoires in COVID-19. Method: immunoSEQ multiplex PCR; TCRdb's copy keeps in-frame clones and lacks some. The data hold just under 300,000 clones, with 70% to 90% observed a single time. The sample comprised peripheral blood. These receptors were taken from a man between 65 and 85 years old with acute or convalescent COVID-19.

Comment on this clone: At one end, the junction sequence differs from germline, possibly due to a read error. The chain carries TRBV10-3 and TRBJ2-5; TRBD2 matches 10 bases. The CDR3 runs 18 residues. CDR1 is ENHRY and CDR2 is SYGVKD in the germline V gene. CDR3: CAISESASGSGIQGTQYF. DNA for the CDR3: TGTGCCATCAGTGAGTCGGCTAGCGGGAGTGGTATCCAAGGGACCCAGTACTTC.

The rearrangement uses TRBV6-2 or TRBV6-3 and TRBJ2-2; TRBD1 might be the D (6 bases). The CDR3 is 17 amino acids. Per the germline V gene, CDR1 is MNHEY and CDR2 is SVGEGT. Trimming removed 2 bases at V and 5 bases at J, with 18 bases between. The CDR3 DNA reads TGTGCCAGCAGTTACGAGCAGGGGAGAGTATTAACCGGGGAGCTGTTTTTT. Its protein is CASSYEQGRVLTGELFF.

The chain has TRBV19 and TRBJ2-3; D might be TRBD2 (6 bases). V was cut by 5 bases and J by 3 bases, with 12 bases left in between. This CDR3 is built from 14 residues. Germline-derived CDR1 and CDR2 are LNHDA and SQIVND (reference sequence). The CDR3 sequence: CASSPSGWTDTQYF. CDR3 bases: TGTGCCAGTAGTCCCAGCGGGTGGACAGATACGCAGTATTTT.

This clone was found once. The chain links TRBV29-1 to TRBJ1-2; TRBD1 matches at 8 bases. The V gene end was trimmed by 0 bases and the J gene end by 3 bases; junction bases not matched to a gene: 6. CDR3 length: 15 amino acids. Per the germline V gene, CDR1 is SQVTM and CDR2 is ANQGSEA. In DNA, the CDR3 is TGCAGCGTTGAAGATTCCAGGGGGCGAGACTATGGCTACACCTTC. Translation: CSVEDSRGRDYGYTF. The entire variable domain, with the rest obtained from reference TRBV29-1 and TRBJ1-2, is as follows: SAVISQKPSRDICQRGTSLTIQCQVDSQVTMMFWYRQQPGQSLTLIATANQGSEATYESGFVIDKFPISRPNLTFSTLTVSNMSPEDSSIYLCSVEDSRGRDYGYTFGSGTRLTVV.

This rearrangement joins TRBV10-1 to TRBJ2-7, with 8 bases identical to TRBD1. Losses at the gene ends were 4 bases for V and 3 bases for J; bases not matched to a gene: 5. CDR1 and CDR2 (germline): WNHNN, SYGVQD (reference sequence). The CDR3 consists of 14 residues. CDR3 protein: CASSVGQGLYEQYF. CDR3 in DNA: TGCGCCAGCAGTGTTGGACAGGGTCTCTACGAGCAGTACTTC.

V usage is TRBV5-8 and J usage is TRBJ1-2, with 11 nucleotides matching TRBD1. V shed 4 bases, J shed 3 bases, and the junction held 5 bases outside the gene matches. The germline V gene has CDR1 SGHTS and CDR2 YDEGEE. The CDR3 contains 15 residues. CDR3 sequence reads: CASSPRDRGDYGYTF. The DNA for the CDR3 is TGTGCCAGCAGCCCCCGGGACAGGGGGGACTATGGCTACACCTTC.

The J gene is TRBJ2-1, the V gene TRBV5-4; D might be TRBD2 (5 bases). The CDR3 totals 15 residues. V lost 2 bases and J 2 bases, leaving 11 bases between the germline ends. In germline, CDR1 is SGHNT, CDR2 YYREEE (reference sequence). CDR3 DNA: TGTGCCAGCAGCTTAGAGGGAGTTCCCTACAATGAGCAGTTCTTC. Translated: CASSLEGVPYNEQFF.

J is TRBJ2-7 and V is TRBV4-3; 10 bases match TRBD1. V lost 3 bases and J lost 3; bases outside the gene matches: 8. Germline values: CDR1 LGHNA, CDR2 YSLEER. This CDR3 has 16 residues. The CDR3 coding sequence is TGCGCCAGCAGCCAGGTCAGGGGGACAGGGGTCTACGAGCAGTACTTC. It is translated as CASSQVRGTGVYEQYF.

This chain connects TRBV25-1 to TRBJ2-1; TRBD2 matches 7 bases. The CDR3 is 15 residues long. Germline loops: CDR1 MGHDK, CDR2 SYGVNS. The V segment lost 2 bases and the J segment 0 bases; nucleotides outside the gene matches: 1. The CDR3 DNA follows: TGTGCCAGCAGTGAAACGGGAGGCTCCTACAATGAGCAGTTCTTC. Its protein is CASSETGGSYNEQFF.

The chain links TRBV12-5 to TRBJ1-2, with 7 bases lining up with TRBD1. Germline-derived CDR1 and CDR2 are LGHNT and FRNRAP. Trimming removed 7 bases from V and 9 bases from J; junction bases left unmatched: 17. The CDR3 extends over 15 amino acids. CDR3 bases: TGTGCTAGTGTGACAGGGTGGATCCCTAGGAAATGCTACACCTTC. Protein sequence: CASVTGWIPRKCYTF. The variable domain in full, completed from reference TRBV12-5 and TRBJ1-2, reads DARVTQTPRHKVTEMGQEVTMRCQPILGHNTVFWYRQTMMQGLELLAYFRNRAPLDDSGMPKDRFSAEMPDATLATLKIQPSEPRDSAVYFCASVTGWIPRKCYTFGSGTRLTVV.

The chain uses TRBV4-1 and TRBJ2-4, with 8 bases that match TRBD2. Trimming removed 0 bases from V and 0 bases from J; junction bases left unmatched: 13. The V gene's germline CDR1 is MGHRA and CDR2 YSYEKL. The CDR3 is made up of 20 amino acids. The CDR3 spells CASSQDDRLAGPVAKNIQYF. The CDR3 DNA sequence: TGCGCCAGCAGCCAAGATGACAGATTAGCGGGACCTGTAGCCAAAAACATTCAGTACTTC.

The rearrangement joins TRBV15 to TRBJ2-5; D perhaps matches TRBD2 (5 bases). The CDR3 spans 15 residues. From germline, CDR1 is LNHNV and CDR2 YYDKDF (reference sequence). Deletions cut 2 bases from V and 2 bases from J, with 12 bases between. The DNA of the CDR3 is TGTGCCACCAGCAGAACTAGAGAGGGTCAAGAGACCCAGTACTTC. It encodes CATSRTREGQETQYF.

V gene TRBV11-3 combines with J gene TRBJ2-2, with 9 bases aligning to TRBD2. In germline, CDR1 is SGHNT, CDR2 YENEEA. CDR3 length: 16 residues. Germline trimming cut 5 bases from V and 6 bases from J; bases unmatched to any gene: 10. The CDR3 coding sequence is TGTGCCAGCAGCATTAGCTGGGCGGGAGGGCCCGGGGAGCTGTTTTTT. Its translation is CASSISWAGGPGELFF.

The CDR3, as DNA: TGTGCCAGCGGAGGGAGAATCACTGAAGCTTTCTTT. It translates to CASGGRITEAFF. The rearrangement uses TRBV2 and TRBJ1-1; no firm D call. Between the trimmed V and J ends, which lost 8 bases and 4 bases, there was a span of 11 bases. The CDR3 extends over 12 amino acids. Looked up from germline, CDR1 is SNHLY and CDR2 is FYNNEI.

The CDR3 region is CASSPAGRQETQYF. CDR3 nucleotides: TGTGCCAGCAGCCCAGCGGGACGACAAGAGACCCAGTACTTC. This chain connects TRBV5-6 to TRBJ2-5; 7 bases agree with TRBD2. There are 14 residues in the CDR3. The V segment lost 4 bases and the J segment 2 bases; nucleotides outside the gene matches: 5. The germline gives CDR1 SGHDT, CDR2 YYEEEE.

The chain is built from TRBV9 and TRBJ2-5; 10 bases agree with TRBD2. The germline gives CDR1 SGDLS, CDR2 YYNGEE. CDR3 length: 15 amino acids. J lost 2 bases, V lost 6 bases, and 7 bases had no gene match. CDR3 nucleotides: TGTGCCAGCACACGTAGCGGGGGGCCACAAGAGACCCAGTACTTC. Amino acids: CASTRSGGPQETQYF.

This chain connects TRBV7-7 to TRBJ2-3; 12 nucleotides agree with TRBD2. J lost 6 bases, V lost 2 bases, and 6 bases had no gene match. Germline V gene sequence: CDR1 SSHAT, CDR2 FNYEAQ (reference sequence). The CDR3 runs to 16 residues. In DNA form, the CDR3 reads TGTGCCAGCAGCTTATTGACTAGCGGGAGTTCGGATACGCAGTATTTT. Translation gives CASSLLTSGSSDTQYF.